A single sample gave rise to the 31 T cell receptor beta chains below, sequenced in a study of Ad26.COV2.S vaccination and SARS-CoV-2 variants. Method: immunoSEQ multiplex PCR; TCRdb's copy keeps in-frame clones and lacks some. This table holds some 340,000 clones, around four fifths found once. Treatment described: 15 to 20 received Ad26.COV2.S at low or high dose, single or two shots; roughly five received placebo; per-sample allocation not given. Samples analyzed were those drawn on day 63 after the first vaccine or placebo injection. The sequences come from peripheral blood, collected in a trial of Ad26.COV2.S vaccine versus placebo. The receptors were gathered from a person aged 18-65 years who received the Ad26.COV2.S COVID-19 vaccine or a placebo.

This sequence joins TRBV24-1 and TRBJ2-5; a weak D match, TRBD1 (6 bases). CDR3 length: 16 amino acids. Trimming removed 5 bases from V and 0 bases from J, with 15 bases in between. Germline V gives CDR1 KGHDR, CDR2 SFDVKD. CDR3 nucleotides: TGTGCCACCAGTGCCTCCAAGACAGGCTACCAAGAGACCCAGTACTTC. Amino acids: CATSASKTGYQETQYF.

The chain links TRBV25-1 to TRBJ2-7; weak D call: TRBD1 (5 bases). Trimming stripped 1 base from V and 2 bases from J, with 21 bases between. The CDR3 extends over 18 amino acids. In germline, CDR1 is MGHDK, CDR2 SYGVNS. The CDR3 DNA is TGTGCCAGCAGTGAATTAAGGACGAGTATGACAGCCACCTACGAGCAGTACTTC. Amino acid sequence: CASSELRTSMTATYEQYF.

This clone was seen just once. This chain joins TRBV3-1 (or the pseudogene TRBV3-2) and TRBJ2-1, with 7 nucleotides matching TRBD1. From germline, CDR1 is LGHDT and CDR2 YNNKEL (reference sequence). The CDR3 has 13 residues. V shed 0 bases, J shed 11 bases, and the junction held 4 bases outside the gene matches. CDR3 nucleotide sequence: TGTGCCAGCAGCCAAGAGGACAGGCGAAAGCAGTTCTTC. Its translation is CASSQEDRRKQFF.

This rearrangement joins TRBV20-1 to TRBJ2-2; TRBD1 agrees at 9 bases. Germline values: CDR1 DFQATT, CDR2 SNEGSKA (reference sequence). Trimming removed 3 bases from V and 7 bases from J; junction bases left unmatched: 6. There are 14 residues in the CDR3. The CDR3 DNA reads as TGCAGTGCTAGTCTACAGGGGGCAGGCGGGGAGCTGTTTTTT. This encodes CSASLQGAGGELFF.

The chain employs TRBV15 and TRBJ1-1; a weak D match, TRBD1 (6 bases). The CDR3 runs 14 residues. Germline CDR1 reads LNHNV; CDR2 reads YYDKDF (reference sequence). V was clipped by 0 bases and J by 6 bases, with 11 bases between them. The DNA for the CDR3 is TGTGCCACCAGCAGAGATCTGGGGGGCTCTGAAGCTTTCTTT. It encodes CATSRDLGGSEAFF.

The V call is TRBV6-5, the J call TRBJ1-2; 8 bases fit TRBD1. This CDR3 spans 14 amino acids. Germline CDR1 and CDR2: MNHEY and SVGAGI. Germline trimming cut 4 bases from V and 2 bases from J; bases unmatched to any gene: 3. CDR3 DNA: TGTGCCAGCAGTTGGGCAGGGGGCAACTATGGCTACACCTTC. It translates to CASSWAGGNYGYTF.

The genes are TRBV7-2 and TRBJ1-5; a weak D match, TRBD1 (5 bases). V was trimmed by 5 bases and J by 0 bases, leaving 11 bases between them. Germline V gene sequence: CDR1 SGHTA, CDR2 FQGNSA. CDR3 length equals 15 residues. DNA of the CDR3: TGTGCCAGCAGCCGGGGGGGGAATAGCAATCAGCCCCAGCATTTT. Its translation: CASSRGGNSNQPQHF.

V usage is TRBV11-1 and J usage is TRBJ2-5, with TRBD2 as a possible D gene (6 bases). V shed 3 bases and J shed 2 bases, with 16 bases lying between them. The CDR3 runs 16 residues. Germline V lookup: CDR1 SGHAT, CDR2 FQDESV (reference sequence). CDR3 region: CASSFERGTDQETQYF. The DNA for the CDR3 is TGTGCCAGCAGCTTTGAAAGAGGGACTGATCAAGAGACCCAGTACTTC.

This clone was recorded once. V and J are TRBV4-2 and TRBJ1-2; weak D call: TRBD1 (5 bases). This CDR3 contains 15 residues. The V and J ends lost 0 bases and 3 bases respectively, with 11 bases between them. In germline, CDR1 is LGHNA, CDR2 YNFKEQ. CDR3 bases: TGTGCCAGCAGCCAAGAGTTGGGGGGACACTATGGCTACACCTTC. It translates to CASSQELGGHYGYTF.

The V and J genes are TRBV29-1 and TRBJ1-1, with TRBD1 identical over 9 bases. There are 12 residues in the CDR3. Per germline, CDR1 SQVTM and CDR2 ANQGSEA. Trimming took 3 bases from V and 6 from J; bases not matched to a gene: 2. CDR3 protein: CSVDRDRAEAFF. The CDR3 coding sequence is TGCAGCGTTGACCGGGACAGGGCTGAAGCTTTCTTT.

The CDR3 is CASSLGPTETQYF. The CDR3 nucleotides read TGTGCCAGCAGTTTAGGGCCAACGGAGACCCAGTACTTC. V usage is TRBV12-3 or TRBV12-4 and J usage is TRBJ2-5; D is ambiguous. The CDR3 is made up of 13 amino acids. Trimming stripped 1 base from V and 5 bases from J, with 8 bases between.

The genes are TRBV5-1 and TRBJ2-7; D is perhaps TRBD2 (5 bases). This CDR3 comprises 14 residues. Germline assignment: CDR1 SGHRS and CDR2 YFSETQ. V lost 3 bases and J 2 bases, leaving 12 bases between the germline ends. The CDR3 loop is CASSSGVPPYEQYF. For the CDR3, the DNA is TGCGCCAGCAGCTCCGGGGTTCCCCCCTACGAGCAGTACTTC.

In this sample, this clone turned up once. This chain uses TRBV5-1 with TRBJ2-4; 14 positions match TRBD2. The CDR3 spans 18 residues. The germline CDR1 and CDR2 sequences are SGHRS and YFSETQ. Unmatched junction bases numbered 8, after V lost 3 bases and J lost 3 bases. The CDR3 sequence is CASSSGTSGGLNKNIQYF. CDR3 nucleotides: TGCGCCAGCAGCTCCGGGACTAGCGGGGGTCTGAACAAAAACATTCAGTACTTC.

The CDR3 loop is CASSPSLAGTDTQYF. In DNA form, the CDR3 reads TGTGCCAGCAGCCCATCACTAGCGGGGACAGATACGCAGTATTTT. The chain joins TRBV7-3 to TRBJ2-3; 10 bases agree with TRBD2. V shed 5 bases, J shed 3 bases, and the junction held 5 bases outside the gene matches. CDR3 length equals 15 residues. Germline lookup yields CDR1 SGHTA and CDR2 FQGTGA.

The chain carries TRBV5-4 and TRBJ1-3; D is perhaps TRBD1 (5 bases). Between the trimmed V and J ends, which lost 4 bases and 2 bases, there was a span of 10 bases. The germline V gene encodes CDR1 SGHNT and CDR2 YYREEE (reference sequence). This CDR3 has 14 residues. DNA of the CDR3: TGTGCCAGCAGCCAGGGTGCAGCTGGAAACACCATATATTTT. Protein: CASSQGAAGNTIYF.

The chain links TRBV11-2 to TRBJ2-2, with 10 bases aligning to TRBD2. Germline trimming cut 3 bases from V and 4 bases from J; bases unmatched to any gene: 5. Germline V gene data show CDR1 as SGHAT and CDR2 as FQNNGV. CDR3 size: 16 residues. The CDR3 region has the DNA TGTGCCAGCAGCTTCCTTAGCGGGGGGCCCACCGGGGAGCTGTTTTTT. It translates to CASSFLSGGPTGELFF.

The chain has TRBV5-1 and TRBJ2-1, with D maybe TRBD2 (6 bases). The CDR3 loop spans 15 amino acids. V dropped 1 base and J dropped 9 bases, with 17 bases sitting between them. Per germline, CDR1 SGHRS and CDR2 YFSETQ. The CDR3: CASSLSGATRAEQFF. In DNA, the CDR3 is TGCGCCAGCAGCTTGTCGGGAGCGACTCGTGCTGAGCAGTTCTTC. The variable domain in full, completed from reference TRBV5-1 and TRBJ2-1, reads KAGVTQTPRYLIKTRGQQVTLSCSPISGHRSVSWYQQTPGQGLQFLFEYFSETQRNKGNFPGRFSGRQFSNSRSEMNVSTLELGDSALYLCASSLSGATRAEQFFGPGTRLTVL.

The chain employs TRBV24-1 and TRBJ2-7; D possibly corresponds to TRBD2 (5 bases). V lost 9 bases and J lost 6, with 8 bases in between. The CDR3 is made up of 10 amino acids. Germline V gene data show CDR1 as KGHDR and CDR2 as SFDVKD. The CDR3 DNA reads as TGTGCCACCGAGCGGAGCGAGCAGTACTTC. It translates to CATERSEQYF.

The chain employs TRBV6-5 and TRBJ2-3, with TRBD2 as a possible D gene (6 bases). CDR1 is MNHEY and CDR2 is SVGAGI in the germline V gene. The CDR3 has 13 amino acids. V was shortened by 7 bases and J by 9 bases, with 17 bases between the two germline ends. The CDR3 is CASISAGSQTQYF. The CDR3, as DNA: TGTGCCAGCATTAGCGCGGGGAGTCAGACGCAGTATTTT.

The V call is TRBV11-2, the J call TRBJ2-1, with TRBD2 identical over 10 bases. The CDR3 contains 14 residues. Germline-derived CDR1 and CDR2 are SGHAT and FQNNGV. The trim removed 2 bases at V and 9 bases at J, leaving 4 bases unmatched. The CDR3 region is CASSLLAGGLEQFF. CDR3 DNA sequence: TGTGCCAGCAGCTTATTAGCGGGGGGCCTTGAGCAGTTCTTC. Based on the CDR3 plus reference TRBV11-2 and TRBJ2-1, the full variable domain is EAGVAQSPRYKIIEKRQSVAFWCNPISGHATLYWYQQILGQGPKLLIQFQNNGVVDDSQLPKDRFSAERLKGVDSTLKIQPAKLEDSAVYLCASSLLAGGLEQFFGPGTRLTVL.

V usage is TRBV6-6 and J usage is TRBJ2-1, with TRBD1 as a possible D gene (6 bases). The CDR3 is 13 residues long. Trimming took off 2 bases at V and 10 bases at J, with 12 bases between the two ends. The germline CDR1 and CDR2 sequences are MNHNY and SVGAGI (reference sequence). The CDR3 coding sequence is TGTGCCAGCAGTTACCCCTTGGGGGCGGAGCAGTTCTTC. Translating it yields CASSYPLGAEQFF.

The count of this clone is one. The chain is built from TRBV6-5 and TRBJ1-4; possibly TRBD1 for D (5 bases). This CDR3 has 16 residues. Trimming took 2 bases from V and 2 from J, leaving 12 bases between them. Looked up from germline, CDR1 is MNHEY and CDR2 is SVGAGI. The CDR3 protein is CASSYDLGGTNEKLFF. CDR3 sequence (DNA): TGTGCCAGCAGTTACGATCTCGGGGGGACTAATGAAAAACTGTTTTTT.

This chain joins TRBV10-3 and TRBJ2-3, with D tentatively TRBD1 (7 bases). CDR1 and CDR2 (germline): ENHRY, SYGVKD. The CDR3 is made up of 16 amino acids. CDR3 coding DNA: TGTGCTAGTAGGGGAGCGGAGGGGGCTGGCACAGATACGCAGTATTTT. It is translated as CASRGAEGAGTDTQYF.

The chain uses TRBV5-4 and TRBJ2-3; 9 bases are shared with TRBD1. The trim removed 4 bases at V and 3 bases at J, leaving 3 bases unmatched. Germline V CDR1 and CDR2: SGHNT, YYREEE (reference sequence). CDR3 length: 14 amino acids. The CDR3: CASSPDRGTDTQYF. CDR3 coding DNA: TGTGCCAGCAGCCCTGACAGGGGGACAGATACGCAGTATTTT.

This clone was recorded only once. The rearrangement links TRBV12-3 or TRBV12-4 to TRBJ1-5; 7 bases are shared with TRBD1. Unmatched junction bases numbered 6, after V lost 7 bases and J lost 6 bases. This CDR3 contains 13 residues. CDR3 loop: CASIRGRGQPQHF. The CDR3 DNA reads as TGTGCCAGCATTAGGGGGCGGGGTCAGCCCCAGCATTTT.

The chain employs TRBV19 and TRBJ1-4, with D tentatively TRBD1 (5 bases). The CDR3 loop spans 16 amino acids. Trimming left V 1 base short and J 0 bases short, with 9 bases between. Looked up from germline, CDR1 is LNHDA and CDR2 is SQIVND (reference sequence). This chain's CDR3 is CASSIGLTATNEKLFF. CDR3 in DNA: TGTGCCAGTAGTATAGGATTGACAGCAACTAATGAAAAACTGTTTTTT.

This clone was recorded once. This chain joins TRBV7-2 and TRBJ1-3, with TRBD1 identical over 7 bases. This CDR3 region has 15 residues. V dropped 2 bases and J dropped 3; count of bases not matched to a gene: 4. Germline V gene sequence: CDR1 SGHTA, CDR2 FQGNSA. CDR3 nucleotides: TGTGCCAGCAGCTTATTCGGGACAGTTGGAAACACCATATATTTT. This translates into CASSLFGTVGNTIYF. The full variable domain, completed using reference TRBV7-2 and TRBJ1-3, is GAGVSQSPSNKVTEKGKDVELRCDPISGHTALYWYRQSLGQGLEFLIYFQGNSAPDKSGLPSDRFSAERTGGSVSTLTIQRTQQEDSAVYLCASSLFGTVGNTIYFGEGSWLTVV.

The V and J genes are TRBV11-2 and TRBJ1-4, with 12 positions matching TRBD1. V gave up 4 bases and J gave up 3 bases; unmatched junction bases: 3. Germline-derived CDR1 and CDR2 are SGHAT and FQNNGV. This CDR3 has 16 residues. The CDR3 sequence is CASSWDRGLANEKLFF. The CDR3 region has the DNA TGTGCCAGCAGCTGGGACAGGGGGCTGGCTAATGAAAAACTGTTTTTT. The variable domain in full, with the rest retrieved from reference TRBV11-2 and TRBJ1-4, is EAGVAQSPRYKIIEKRQSVAFWCNPISGHATLYWYQQILGQGPKLLIQFQNNGVVDDSQLPKDRFSAERLKGVDSTLKIQPAKLEDSAVYLCASSWDRGLANEKLFFGSGTQLSVL.

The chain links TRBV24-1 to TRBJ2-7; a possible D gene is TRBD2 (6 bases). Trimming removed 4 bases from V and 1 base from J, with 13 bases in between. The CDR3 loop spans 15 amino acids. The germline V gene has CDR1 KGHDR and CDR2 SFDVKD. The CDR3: CATSDGQGGSYEQYF. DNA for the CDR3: TGTGCCACCAGTGACGGGCAGGGAGGTTCCTACGAGCAGTACTTC.

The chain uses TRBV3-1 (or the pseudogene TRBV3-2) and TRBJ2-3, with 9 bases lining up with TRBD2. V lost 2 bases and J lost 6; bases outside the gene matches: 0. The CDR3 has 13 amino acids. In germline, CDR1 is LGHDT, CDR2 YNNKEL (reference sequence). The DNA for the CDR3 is TGTGCCAGCAGCCAACTAGCGGGGGATACGCAGTATTTT. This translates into CASSQLAGDTQYF.

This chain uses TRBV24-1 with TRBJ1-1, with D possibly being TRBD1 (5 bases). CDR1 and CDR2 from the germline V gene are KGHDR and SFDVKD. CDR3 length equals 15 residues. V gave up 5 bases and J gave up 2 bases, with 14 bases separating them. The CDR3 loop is CATSGRGPRNTEAFF. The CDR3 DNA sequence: TGTGCCACCAGTGGGAGGGGTCCCCGTAACACTGAAGCTTTCTTT.